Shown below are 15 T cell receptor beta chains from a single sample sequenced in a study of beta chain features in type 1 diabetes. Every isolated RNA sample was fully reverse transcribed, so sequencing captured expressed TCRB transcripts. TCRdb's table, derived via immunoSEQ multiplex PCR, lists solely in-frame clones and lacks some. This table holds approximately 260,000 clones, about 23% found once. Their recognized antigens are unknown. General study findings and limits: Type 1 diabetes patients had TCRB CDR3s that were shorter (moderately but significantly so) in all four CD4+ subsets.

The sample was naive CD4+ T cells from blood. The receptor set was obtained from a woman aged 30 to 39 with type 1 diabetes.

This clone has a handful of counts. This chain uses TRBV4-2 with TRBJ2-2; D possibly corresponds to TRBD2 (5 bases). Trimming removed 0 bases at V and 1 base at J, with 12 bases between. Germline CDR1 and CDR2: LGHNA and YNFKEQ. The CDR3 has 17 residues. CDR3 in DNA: TGTGCCAGCAGCCAAGATCGGGGTGCGGTGAACACCGGGGAGCTGTTTTTT. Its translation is CASSQDRGAVNTGELFF.

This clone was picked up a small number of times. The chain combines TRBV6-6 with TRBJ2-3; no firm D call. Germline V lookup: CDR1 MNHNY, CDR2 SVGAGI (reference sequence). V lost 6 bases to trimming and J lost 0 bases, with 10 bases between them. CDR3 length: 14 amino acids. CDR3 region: CASSHSPSTDTQYF. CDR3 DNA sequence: TGTGCCAGCAGCCACTCCCCTAGCACAGATACGCAGTATTTT.

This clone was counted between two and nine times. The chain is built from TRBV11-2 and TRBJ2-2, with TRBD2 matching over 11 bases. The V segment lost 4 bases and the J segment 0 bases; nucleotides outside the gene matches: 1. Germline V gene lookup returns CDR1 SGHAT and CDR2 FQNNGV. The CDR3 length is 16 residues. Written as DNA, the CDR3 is TGTGCCAGCAGCTCGGGACTAGCGGCGAACACCGGGGAGCTGTTTTTT. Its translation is CASSSGLAANTGELFF.

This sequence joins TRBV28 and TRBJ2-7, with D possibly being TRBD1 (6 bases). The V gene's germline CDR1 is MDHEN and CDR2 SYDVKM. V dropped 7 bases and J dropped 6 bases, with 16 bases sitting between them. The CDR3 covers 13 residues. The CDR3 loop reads CASTLGAGVEQYF. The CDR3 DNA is TGTGCCAGCACCCTAGGGGCAGGGGTCGAGCAGTACTTC.

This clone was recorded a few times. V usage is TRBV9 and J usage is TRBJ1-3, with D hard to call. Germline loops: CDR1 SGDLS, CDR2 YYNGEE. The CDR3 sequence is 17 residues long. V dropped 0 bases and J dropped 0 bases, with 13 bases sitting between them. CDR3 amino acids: CASSVEARVYSGNTIYF. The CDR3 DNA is TGTGCCAGCAGCGTAGAAGCGAGGGTATACTCTGGAAACACCATATATTTT.

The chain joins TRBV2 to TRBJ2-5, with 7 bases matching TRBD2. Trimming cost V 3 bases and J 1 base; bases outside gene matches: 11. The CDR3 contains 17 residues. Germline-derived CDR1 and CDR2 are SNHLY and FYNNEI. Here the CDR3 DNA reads TGTGCCAGCAGTGATATTTGGGGAGCGGGGCCCCAAGAGACCCAGTACTTC. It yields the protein CASSDIWGAGPQETQYF.

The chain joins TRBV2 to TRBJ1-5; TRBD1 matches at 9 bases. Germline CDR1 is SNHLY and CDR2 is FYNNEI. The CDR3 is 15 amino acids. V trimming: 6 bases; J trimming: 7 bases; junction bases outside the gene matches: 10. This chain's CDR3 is CASSPSTGGEQPQHF. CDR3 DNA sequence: TGTGCCAGCAGCCCTTCGACAGGGGGTGAACAGCCCCAGCATTTT.

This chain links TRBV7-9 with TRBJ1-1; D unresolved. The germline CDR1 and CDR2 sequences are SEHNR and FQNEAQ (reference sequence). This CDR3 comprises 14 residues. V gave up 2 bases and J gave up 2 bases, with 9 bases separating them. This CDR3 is CASSLYETNTEAFF. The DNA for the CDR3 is TGTGCCAGCAGCTTATATGAGACAAACACTGAAGCTTTCTTT. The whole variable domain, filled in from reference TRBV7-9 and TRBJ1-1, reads DTGVSQNPRHKITKRGQNVTFRCDPISEHNRLYWYRQTLGQGPEFLTYFQNEAQLEKSRLLSDRFSAERPKGSFSTLEIQRTEQGDSAMYLCASSLYETNTEAFFGQGTRLTVV.

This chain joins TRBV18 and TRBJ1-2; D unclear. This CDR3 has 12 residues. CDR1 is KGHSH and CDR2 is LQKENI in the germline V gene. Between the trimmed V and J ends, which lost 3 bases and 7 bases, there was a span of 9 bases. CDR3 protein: CASSPVPVGYTF. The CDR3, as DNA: TGTGCCAGCTCACCCGTCCCTGTTGGCTACACCTTC.

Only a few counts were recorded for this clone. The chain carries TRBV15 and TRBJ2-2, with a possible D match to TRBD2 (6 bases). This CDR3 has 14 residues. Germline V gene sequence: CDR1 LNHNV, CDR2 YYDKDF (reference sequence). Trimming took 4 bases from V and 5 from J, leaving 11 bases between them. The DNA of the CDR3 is TGTGCCACCAGCATGTTCGCGGGGACCGGGGAGCTGTTTTTT. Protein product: CATSMFAGTGELFF. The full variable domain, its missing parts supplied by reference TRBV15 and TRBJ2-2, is DAMVIQNPRYQVTQFGKPVTLSCSQTLNHNVMYWYQQKSSQAPKLLFHYYDKDFNNEADTPDNFQSRRPNTSFCFLDIRSPGLGDTAMYLCATSMFAGTGELFFGEGSRLTVL.

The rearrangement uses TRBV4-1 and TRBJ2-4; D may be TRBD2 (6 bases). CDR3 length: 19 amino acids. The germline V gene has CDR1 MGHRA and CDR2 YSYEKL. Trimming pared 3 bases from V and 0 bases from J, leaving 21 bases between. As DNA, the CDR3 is TGCGCCAGCAGCCAGGCCGTCAGGCGGGACCCACGAGCCAAAAACATTCAGTACTTC. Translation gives CASSQAVRRDPRAKNIQYF.

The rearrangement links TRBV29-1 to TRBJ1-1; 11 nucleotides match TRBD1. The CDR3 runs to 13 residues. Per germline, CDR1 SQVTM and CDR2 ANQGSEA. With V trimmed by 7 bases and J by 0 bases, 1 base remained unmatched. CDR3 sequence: CSADRGLNTEAFF. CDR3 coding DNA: TGCAGCGCGGACAGGGGGCTGAACACTGAAGCTTTCTTT.

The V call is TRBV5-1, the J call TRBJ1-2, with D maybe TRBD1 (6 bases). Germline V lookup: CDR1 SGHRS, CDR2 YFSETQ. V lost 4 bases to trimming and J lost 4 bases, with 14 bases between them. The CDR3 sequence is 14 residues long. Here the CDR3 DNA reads TGCGCCAGCAGCCCACAGGGATTGGGCTATGGCTACACCTTC. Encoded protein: CASSPQGLGYGYTF.

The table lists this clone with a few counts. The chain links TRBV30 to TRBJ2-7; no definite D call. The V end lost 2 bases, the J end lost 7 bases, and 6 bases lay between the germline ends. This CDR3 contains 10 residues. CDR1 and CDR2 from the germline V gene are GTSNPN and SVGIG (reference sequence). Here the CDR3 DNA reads TGTGCCTGGAGTATCAAAGAGCAGTACTTC. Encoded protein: CAWSIKEQYF.

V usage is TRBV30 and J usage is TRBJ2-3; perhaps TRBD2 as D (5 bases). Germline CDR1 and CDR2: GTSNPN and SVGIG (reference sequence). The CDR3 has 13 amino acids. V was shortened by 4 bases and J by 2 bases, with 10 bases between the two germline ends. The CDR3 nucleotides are TGTGCCTGGACCACGGGGAACACAGATACGCAGTATTTT. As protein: CAWTTGNTDTQYF.